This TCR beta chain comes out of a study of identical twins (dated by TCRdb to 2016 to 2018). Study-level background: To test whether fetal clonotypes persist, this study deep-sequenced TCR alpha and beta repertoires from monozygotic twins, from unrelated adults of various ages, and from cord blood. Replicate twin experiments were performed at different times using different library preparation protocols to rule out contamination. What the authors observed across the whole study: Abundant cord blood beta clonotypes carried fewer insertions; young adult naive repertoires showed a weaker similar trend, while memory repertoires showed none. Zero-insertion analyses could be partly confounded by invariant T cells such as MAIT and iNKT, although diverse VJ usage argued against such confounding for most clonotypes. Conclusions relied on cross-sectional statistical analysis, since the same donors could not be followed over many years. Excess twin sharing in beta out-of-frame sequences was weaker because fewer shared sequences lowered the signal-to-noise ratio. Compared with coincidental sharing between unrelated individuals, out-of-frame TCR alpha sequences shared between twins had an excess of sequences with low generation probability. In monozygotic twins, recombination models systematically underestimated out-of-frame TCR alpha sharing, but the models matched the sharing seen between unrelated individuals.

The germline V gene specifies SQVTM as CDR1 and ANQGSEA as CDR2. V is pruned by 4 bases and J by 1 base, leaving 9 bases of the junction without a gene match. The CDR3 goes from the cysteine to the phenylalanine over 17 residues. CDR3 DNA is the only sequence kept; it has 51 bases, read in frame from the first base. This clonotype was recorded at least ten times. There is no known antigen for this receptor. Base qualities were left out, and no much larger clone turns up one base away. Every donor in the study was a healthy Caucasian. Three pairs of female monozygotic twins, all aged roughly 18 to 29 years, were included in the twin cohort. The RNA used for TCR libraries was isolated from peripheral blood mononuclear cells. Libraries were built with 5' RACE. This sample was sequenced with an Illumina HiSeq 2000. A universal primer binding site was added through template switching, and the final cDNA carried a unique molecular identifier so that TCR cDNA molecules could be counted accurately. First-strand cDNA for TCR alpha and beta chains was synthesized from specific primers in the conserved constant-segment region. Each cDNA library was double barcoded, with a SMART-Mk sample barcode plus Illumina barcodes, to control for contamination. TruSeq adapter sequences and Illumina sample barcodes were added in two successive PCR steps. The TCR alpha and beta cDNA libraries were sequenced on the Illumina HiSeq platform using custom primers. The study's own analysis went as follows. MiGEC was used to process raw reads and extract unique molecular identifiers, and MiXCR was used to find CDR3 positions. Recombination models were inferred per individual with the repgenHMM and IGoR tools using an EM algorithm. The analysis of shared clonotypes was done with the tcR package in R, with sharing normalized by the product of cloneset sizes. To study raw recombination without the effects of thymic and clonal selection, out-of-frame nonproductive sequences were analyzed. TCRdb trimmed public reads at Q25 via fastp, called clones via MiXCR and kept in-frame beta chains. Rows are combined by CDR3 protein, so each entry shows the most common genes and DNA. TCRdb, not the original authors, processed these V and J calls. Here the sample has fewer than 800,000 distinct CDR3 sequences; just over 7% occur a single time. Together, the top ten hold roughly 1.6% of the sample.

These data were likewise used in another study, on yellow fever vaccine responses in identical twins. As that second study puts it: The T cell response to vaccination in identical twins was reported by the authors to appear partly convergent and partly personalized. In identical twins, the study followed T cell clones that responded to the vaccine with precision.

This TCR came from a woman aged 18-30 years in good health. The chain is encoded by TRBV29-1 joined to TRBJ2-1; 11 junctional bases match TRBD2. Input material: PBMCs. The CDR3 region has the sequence CSVVSTSGSSSYNEQFF. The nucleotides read TGCAGCGTTGTGAGTACTAGCGGGAGTAGTTCCTACAATGAGCAGTTCTTC.